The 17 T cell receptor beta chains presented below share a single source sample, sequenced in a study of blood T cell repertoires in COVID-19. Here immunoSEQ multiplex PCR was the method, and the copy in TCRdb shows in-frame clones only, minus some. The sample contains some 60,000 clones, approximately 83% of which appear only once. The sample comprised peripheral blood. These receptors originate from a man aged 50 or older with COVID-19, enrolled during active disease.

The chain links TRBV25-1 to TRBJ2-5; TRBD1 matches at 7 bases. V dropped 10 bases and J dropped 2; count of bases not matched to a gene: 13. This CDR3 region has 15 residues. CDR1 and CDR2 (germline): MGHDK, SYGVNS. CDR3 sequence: CATTIRQGLQETQYF. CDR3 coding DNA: TGTGCCACCACCATTCGACAGGGTCTACAAGAGACCCAGTACTTC.

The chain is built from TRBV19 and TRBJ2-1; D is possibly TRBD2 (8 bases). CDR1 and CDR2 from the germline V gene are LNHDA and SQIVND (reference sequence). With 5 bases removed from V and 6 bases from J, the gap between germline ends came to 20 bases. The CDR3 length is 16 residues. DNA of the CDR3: TGTGCCAGTAGTCCCCGGACTAGCCAGGGGGGCAATGAGCAGTTCTTC. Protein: CASSPRTSQGGNEQFF.

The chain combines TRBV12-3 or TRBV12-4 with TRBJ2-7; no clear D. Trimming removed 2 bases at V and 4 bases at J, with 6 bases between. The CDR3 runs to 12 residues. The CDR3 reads CASSLMAYEQYF. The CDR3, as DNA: TGTGCCAGCAGTTTAATGGCATACGAGCAGTACTTC.

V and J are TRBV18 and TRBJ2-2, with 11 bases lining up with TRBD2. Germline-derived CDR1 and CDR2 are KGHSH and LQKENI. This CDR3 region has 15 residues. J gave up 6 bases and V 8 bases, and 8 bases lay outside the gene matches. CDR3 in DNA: TGTGCCAGCACTAGCGGGAGTGCTGGGTCCGGGGAGCTGTTTTTT. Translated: CASTSGSAGSGELFF.

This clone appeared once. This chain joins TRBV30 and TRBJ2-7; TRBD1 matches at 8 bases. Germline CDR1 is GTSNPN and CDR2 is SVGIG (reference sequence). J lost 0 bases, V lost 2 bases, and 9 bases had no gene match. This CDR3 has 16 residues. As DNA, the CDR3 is TGTGCCTGGAGTCTCCGGACAGGGACAATCTCCTACGAGCAGTACTTC. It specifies CAWSLRTGTISYEQYF. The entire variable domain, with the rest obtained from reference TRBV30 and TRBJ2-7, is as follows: SQTIHQWPATLVQPVGSPLSLECTVEGTSNPNLYWYRQAAGRGLQLLFYSVGIGQISSEVPQNLSASRPQDRQFILSSKKLLLSDSGFYLCAWSLRTGTISYEQYFGPGTRLTVT.

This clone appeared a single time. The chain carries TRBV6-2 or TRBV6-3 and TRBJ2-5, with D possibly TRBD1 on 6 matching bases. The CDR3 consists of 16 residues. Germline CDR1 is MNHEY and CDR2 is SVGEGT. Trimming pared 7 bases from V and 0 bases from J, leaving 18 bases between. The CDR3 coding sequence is TGTGCCAGCAACCCCGACAGGACGCTGTACCAAGAGACCCAGTACTTC. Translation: CASNPDRTLYQETQYF.

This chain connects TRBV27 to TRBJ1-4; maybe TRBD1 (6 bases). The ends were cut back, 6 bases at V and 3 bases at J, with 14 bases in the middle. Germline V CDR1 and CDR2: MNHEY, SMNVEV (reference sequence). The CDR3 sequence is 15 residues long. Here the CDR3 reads CASRKMGTPNEKLFF. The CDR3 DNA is TGTGCCAGCAGAAAAATGGGGACACCTAATGAAAAACTGTTTTTT.

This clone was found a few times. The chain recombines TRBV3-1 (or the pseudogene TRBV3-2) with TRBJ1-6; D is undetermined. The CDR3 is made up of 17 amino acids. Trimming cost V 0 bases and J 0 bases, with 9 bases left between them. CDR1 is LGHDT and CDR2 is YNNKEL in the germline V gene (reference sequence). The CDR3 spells CASSQDVVISYNSPLHF. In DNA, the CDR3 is TGTGCCAGCAGCCAAGACGTAGTAATCTCCTATAATTCACCCCTCCACTTT.

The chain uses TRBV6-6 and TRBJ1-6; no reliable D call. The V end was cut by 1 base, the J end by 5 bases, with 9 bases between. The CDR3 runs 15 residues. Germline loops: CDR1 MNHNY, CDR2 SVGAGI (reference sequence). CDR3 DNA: TGTGCCAGCAGTTACTTCAGTCTGGATAATTCACCCCTCCACTTT. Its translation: CASSYFSLDNSPLHF.

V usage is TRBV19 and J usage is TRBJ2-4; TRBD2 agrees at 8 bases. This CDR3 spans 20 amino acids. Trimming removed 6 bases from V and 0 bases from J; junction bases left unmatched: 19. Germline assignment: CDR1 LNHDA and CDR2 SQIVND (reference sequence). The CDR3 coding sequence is TGTGCCAGTAGCCGGACTAGCACGATCCGCTTGGCATTAGCCAAAAACATTCAGTACTTC. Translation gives CASSRTSTIRLALAKNIQYF.

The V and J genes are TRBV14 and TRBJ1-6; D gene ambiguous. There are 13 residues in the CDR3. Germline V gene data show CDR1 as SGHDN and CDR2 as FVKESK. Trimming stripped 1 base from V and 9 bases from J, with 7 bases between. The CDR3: CASSQVRSSPLHF. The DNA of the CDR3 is TGTGCCAGCAGCCAAGTCCGGAGTTCACCCCTCCACTTT.

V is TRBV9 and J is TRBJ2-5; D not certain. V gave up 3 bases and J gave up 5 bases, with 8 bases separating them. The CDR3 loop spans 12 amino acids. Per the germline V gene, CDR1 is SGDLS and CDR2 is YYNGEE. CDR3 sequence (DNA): TGTGCCAGCAGCGCCTCCGGGGAGACCCAGTACTTC. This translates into CASSASGETQYF.

CDR3 sequence reads: CASSLRTGPSGANVLTF. CDR3 sequence (DNA): TGTGCCAGCAGCTTAAGGACAGGGCCCTCTGGGGCCAACGTCCTGACTTTC. This chain links TRBV7-3 with TRBJ2-6, with 8 bases that match TRBD1. Germline values: CDR1 SGHTA, CDR2 FQGTGA. V shed 1 base, J shed 0 bases, and the junction held 2 bases outside the gene matches. CDR3 length: 17 amino acids.

CDR3 sequence reads: CASSYNRDGETQYF. DNA of the CDR3: TGTGCCAGCAGCTATAACAGGGACGGGGAGACCCAGTACTTC. The rearrangement links TRBV7-2 to TRBJ2-5, with a tentative D call TRBD1 (6 bases). Per the germline V gene, CDR1 is SGHTA and CDR2 is FQGNSA. Trimming shortened V by 4 bases and J by 5 bases, and 14 bases separated the two germline ends. This CDR3 comprises 14 residues.

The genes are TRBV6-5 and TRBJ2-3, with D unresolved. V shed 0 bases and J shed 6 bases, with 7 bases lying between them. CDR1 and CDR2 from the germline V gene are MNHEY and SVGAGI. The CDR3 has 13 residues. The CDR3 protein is CASSYSTVDTQYF. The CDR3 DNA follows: TGTGCCAGCAGTTACTCTACAGTTGATACGCAGTATTTT.

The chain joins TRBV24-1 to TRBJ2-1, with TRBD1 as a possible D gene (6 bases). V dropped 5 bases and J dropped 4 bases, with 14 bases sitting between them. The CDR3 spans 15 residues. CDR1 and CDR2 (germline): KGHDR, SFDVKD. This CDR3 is CATSGRDTVYNEQFF. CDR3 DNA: TGTGCCACCAGTGGCCGGGACACGGTTTACAATGAGCAGTTCTTC.

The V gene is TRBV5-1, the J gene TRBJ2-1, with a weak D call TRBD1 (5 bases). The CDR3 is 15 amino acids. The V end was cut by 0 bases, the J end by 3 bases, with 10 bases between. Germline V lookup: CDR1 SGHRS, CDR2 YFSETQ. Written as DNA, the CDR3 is TGCGCCAGCAGCTTGGAACCGCAGGGCTACAATGAGCAGTTCTTC. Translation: CASSLEPQGYNEQFF.